The rows below give T cell receptor beta chains drawn from one sample of a study of T cell changes during pregnancy in multiple sclerosis. Produced via immunoSEQ multiplex PCR; TCRdb's table is partial and in-frame only. The sample consists of about 40,000 clones, roughly nine tenths of them appearing once. The material was CD4+ T cells from peripheral blood mononuclear cells, obtained before pregnancy. These receptors all stem from a female donor with multiple sclerosis, enrolled in a pregnancy study. Each CDR3 is given with its conserved first and last residue. A D gene is named only where the DNA matches it firmly. Clone size is shown for a subset of rows, as once, few, many or a class of expanded clone.

TRBV28	.	TRBJ2-1	.	12	TGTGCCGGGGGACACCTATACAATGAGCAGTTCTTC	CAGGHLYNEQFF
TRBV5-1	.	TRBJ2-1	.	13	TGCGCCAGCAGCGATAGCGGTCCTAATGAGCAGTTCTTC	CASSDSGPNEQFF
TRBV7-9	.	TRBJ2-7	.	16	TGTGCCAGCAGCTTAAGCCCCACCCCCCCCCGATGGGAGCAGTACTTC	CASSLSPTPPRWEQYF
TRBV6-5	.	TRBJ2-7	.	13	TGTGCCAGCACCCTGACAGTCGCCGGCGAGCAGTACTTC	CASTLTVAGEQYF
TRBV6-5	.	TRBJ1-2	.	14	TGTGCCAGCAGTTACGTAGGGGGAGCCTATGGCTACACCTTC	CASSYVGGAYGYTF
TRBV2	.	TRBJ2-2	.	11	TGTGCCAGCAAAATAACCGGGGAGCTGTTTTTT	CASKITGELFF
TRBV6-1	.	TRBJ1-3	.	17	TGTGCCAGCAGTGGATTCTTTCGGACAGACTCTGGAAACACCATATATTTT	CASSGFFRTDSGNTIYF
TRBV30	once	TRBJ2-7	TRBD1	14	TGTGCCTGGAATATCAGGGGGCACTCCTACGAGCAGTACTTC	CAWNIRGHSYEQYF
TRBV7-6	.	TRBJ2-2	.	14	TGTGCCAGCAGCTTAGCGAGGGTCTCCGGGGAGCTGTTTTTT	CASSLARVSGELFF
TRBV6-5	.	TRBJ2-7	.	14	TGTGCCAGCGCCGGGGACACGCAATCCTACGAGCAGTACTTC	CASAGDTQSYEQYF
TRBV13	.	TRBJ1-4	TRBD1	14	TGTGCCAGCAGCGCCGGGACAGGGGTTGAAAAACTGTTTTTT	CASSAGTGVEKLFF
TRBV6-5	.	TRBJ2-7	TRBD2	14	TGTGCCAGCAGAAGACTAGCGGGAGTTGGGGAGCAGTACTTC	CASRRLAGVGEQYF
TRBV29-1	.	TRBJ2-3	.	12	TGCAGCGTTGGAACTAGCACAGATACGCAGTATTTT	CSVGTSTDTQYF
TRBV11-2	.	TRBJ2-3	TRBD2	14	TGTGCCAGCAGCTCGCGGGAGGGCCAAGATACGCAGTATTTT	CASSSREGQDTQYF
TRBV7-8	.	TRBJ2-3	.	15	TGTGCCAGCAGCTTAGGTACAGGGCTTACAGATACGCAGTATTTT	CASSLGTGLTDTQYF
TRBV4-2	.	TRBJ1-4	.	15	TGTGCCAGCAGCCAAGGAGGGGAGGAAAGCGAAAAACTGTTTTTT	CASSQGGEESEKLFF
TRBV30	.	TRBJ1-1	.	14	TGTGCCTGGAGTGTTACGGCGGGAGGGACTGAAGCTTTCTTT	CAWSVTAGGTEAFF
TRBV6-4	.	TRBJ1-1	.	14	TGTGCCAGCAGATCCACAGGGTCGAACACTGAAGCTTTCTTT	CASRSTGSNTEAFF
TRBV25-1	.	TRBJ2-2	TRBD2	12	TGTGCCACGTGGGGGGGGGCCGGGGAGCTGTTTTTT	CATWGGAGELFF
TRBV6-1	.	TRBJ2-2	TRBD2	17	TGTGCCAGCAGTGAAGCGCCCCAGCGGGAGGACACCGGGGAGCTGTTTTTT	CASSEAPQREDTGELFF
TRBV19	.	TRBJ2-1	TRBD2	18	TGTGCCAGTAGTTTACCCAGGACGGGGACTAGCGGATTCAATGAGCAGTTCTTC	CASSLPRTGTSGFNEQFF
TRBV19	.	TRBJ2-7	.	15	TGTGCCAGTAGTACCTCCTCCGGACAGACCTACGAGCAGTACTTC	CASSTSSGQTYEQYF
TRBV6-1	.	TRBJ2-5	TRBD2	17	TGTGCCAGCAGTGGTTCGGTAGCGGGAGGCCTACAAGAGACCCAGTACTTC	CASSGSVAGGLQETQYF
TRBV7-9	once	TRBJ2-7	.	16	TGTGCCAGCAGCTTAACGTCCTTGGGCAACTCCTACGAGCAGTACTTC	CASSLTSLGNSYEQYF
TRBV7-2	.	TRBJ2-1	.	14	TGTGCCAGCAGCTTAGTGGCCTTCTACAATGAGCAGTTCTTC	CASSLVAFYNEQFF
TRBV7-2	.	TRBJ1-2	.	13	TGTGCCAGCAGCTCGTTAAGACGGGATGGCTACACCTTC	CASSSLRRDGYTF
TRBV9	.	TRBJ1-1	.	16	TGTGCCAGCAGCGTAGGAGTAGGAGGAGTGGAGACTGAAGCTTTCTTT	CASSVGVGGVETEAFF
TRBV6-5	.	TRBJ1-2	.	15	TGTGCCAGCAGTCCCGGACAGAAACTTAACTATGGCTACACCTTC	CASSPGQKLNYGYTF